Sequencing of this T cell receptor beta chain was carried out in a study of T-cell memory formation after mild COVID-19 (dated by TCRdb to 2020 to 2023). General notes on the study: TCR sequence clusters from the two donors were largely donor specific. The cohort was made up of two young adult volunteers, one female and one male, who were previously healthy. In a couple of donors, T-cell clones that expanded and contracted after mild COVID-19 were tracked by sequencing TCRalpha and TCRbeta repertoires over time. Summary of the overall study and its limitations: SARS-CoV-2 specificity was not confirmed for the second-wave clones peaking on day 37. Contracting CD4+ clones were found mainly in CM and EM memory subsets, while CD8+ clones were enriched in EMRA. Only two mild cases were covered in the study, and larger cohorts including severe cases with pre-infection samples were considered necessary. Clones contracting from day 15 to 85 had balanced CD4/CD8 phenotypes, while a second wave expanding from day 15 to 37 was biased towards CD4+. The detection of some responding clones in pre-infection memory suggests that pre-existing cross-reactive memory T cells joined the SARS-CoV-2 response.

PBMCs were isolated by Ficoll-Paque density gradient centrifugation. The reads were generated on an Illumina NovaSeq 6000. TCRalpha and TCRbeta cDNA libraries were built by 5'RACE with constant-segment primers, adding sample barcodes and unique molecular identifiers. Trizol reagent was used to extract RNA from every sample. Library amplification was performed in two PCR steps, and a second sample barcode and Illumina TruSeq adapters were introduced in the second step. The libraries were sequenced on an Illumina NovaSeq using 2 x 150 bp paired-end reads. The authors processed their data as follows. The reads were demultiplexed and collapsed into UMI-guided consensus sequences using migec v1.2.7. Using mixcr v2.1.11, UMI consensuses were aligned to TRA and TRB V and J templates and then assembled into clonotypes. Expanded or contracted clonotypes were those called significant by both edgeR and NoisET, with noise models trained on biological replicates. For edgeR calls, the cutoffs were a false discovery rate-adjusted p below 0.01 and a log2 fold-change threshold of 1. As an exploratory analysis of dynamics, max-normalized trajectories of the 1000 most abundant clonotypes were examined by PCA with hierarchical clustering. Separately sequenced CD4+ and CD8+ repertoires were used to assign the CD4 or CD8 phenotype of responding clones. TCRdb reanalyzed the raw reads on its own, using fastp at Q25 for trimming and MiXCR for clone calling, and kept in-frame beta chains. CDR3 protein sequences are deduplicated, and each keeps its most common genes and DNA. The V and J calls reflect TCRdb's pipeline rather than the authors' work. Within this sample are 200,000 to 250,000 distinct CDR3 sequences, with roughly 27% of them counted one time only. The top ten clones comprise over 9.5% of the sample.

About this clonotype: The antigen it binds to is not known. No qualities accompany the bases; no much larger clone lies one base away.

Counted from cysteine to phenylalanine, this CDR3 has 16 amino acids. The CDR3 DNA has 48 bases and is translated from base 1. In the germline V gene (reference sequence), CDR1 corresponds to DFQATT and CDR2 to SNEGSKA. Trimming removed 0 bases from V and 6 bases from J, leaving 19 bases between the germline ends. Material: PBMCs or a T cell subset sorted from them (not recorded which). The chain uses TRBV20-1 and TRBJ2-3; the D region possibly corresponds to TRBD1 (5 bases align). The source of this sequence is an adult woman who had mild COVID-19 (a few samples of this study predate the infection). The sample titles of this study are shuffled in the database, so cell type and time point are left out; the donor was told from shared clones. The DNA sequence is TGCAGTGCTAGAGATGTGAGGACACCCTTGGGGGATACGCAGTATTTT. It codes for CSARDVRTPLGDTQYF.